This T cell receptor beta chain originates from a study of blood T cell repertoires in COVID-19. Across the whole study: COVID-19 samples collected from the United States, Italy and Spain covered acute and convalescent phases. Nucleic acid was either cDNA or gDNA, and it came from T cells, B-cell-depleted T cells, or PBMCs.

In the authors' methods: Reference gene primer amplification yielded estimated nucleated cell counts. Clones were sequenced by immunoSEQ multiplex PCR, and TCRdb holds only the in-frame ones, with some missing. The V and J calls and clone size were taken over from that table, and D and trimming were inferred from the DNA. The sample lists fewer than 500,000 clones, about 80% occurring once. CDR1 LGHNT and CDR2 FRNRAP come from the germline V gene. J lost 6 bases, V lost 7 bases, and 20 bases had no gene match. The CDR3 has 18 residues. This receptor was identified in a human donor with acute or convalescent COVID-19. The donor label of this sample is uncertain. The chain links TRBV12-5 to TRBJ2-3; the match to TRBD2 covers 9 bases. What was sequenced was peripheral blood. The DNA for the CDR3 is TGTGCTAGTGACCATGGCGCGGGAGGGTATGTCAAAGTGGATACGCAGTATTTT. Residues: CASDHGAGGYVKVDTQYF. Together with reference TRBV12-5 and TRBJ2-3, the CDR3 gives the full variable domain: DARVTQTPRHKVTEMGQEVTMRCQPILGHNTVFWYRQTMMQGLELLAYFRNRAPLDDSGMPKDRFSAEMPDATLATLKIQPSEPRDSAVYFCASDHGAGGYVKVDTQYFGPGTRLTVL.